A single sample is the source of the 30 T cell receptor beta chains below, sequenced in a study of Graves' ophthalmopathy and Graves' hyperthyroidism. Amplified TCR beta CDR3 regions were obtained using RNA transcripts as template. First-round RT-PCR relied on HTBI primers, and a second-round multiplex PCR came next. TCRdb independently ran MiXCR on the multiplex PCR reads; one entry per CDR3 protein. This sample has roughly 600,000 distinct CDR3 sequences, with roughly 39% found just once. Sequencing was carried out using peripheral blood or thyroid tissue (not recorded which). The receptors come from an adult man with Graves' hyperthyroidism.

This clonotype was counted only a few times. V gene TRBV28 combines with J gene TRBJ1-6, with a weak D call TRBD1 (5 bases). Germline-derived CDR1 and CDR2 are MDHEN and SYDVKM. The CDR3 loop spans 14 amino acids. V dropped 5 bases and J dropped 6 bases, with 11 bases sitting between them. The CDR3 spells CASSGQRRNSPLHF. The CDR3 DNA follows: TGTGCCAGCAGTGGACAACGTCGTAATTCACCCCTCCACTTT.

The chain couples TRBV19 to TRBJ1-1, with D uncertain. Germline V gene lookup returns CDR1 LNHDA and CDR2 SQIVND (reference sequence). V was trimmed by 7 bases and J by 3 bases, leaving 15 bases between them. The CDR3 runs 14 residues. CDR3 region: CASNDWGLDTEAFF. DNA for the CDR3: TGTGCCAGTAACGACTGGGGTTTGGACACTGAAGCTTTCTTT.

The table lists this clonotype with many counts. The chain has TRBV20-1 and TRBJ1-1; tentatively, D is TRBD1 (5 bases). V dropped 0 bases and J dropped 7 bases, with 12 bases sitting between them. CDR3 length: 13 residues. Germline V CDR1 and CDR2: DFQATT, SNEGSKA (reference sequence). CDR3: CSARDLGVVEAFF. The CDR3 bases are TGCAGTGCTAGAGATTTGGGGGTGGTTGAAGCTTTCTTT.

V usage is TRBV24-1 and J usage is TRBJ2-3; D is unclear. Deletions cut 6 bases from V and 0 bases from J, with 9 bases between. CDR3 length equals 14 residues. In germline, CDR1 is KGHDR, CDR2 SFDVKD. The CDR3 here is CATSSALSTDTQYF. The DNA for the CDR3 is TGTGCCACCAGTTCGGCGTTAAGCACAGATACGCAGTATTTT.

This clonotype was observed at least ten times. The chain has TRBV29-1 and TRBJ1-4, with TRBD1 matching over 7 bases. CDR3 length: 14 amino acids. CDR1 is SQVTM and CDR2 is ANQGSEA in the germline V gene. V was clipped by 4 bases and J by 4 bases; unmatched bases: 6. CDR3 amino acids: CSVGARGGNEKLFF. For the CDR3, the DNA is TGCAGCGTTGGGGCCAGGGGGGGTAATGAAAAACTGTTTTTT.

This clonotype was found once. V gene TRBV20-1 combines with J gene TRBJ2-3, with TRBD2 as a possible D gene (5 bases). CDR3 length: 14 amino acids. Per germline, CDR1 DFQATT and CDR2 SNEGSKA (reference sequence). Trimming took off 4 bases at V and 2 bases at J, with 13 bases between the two ends. In DNA form, the CDR3 reads TGCAGTGCTACCCCGGGGAAAGTCACAGATACGCAGTATTTT. Its translation: CSATPGKVTDTQYF.

V and J are TRBV6-1 and TRBJ1-2; unclear D gene. The length of the CDR3 is 13 residues. V lost 6 bases and J 5 bases, leaving 13 bases between the germline ends. The germline CDR1 and CDR2 sequences are MNHNS and SASEGT. In nucleotides, the CDR3 is TGTGCCAGCAGCCGCAGCGTACAGTATGGCTACACCTTC. Its protein is CASSRSVQYGYTF.

This clonotype was found many times. V gene TRBV12-3 or TRBV12-4 combines with J gene TRBJ2-7; no definite D call. With 10 bases removed from V and 2 bases from J, the gap between germline ends came to 18 bases. The CDR3 extends over 14 amino acids. The CDR3 loop is CATAYGLEAYEQYF. CDR3 nucleotides: TGTGCCACTGCATATGGGCTCGAGGCCTACGAGCAGTACTTC.

V and J are TRBV10-1 and TRBJ1-1, with D hard to call. V shed 3 bases and J shed 8 bases, with 13 bases lying between them. The CDR3 sequence is 13 residues long. Germline values: CDR1 WNHNN, CDR2 SYGVQD (reference sequence). The CDR3 region is CASSDSPVQEAFF. CDR3 nucleotides: TGCGCCAGCAGTGATTCACCGGTTCAGGAAGCTTTCTTT.

This clonotype was counted ten times or more. The chain recombines TRBV29-1 with TRBJ2-7, with 7 bases aligning to TRBD1. Germline V gives CDR1 SQVTM, CDR2 ANQGSEA. V lost 5 bases and J lost 5; bases outside the gene matches: 6. This CDR3 has 12 amino acids. The CDR3 region is CSVRQGHNEQYF. The CDR3 bases are TGCAGCGTTCGACAGGGCCACAACGAGCAGTACTTC.

This clonotype was observed many times. The rearrangement links TRBV20-1 to TRBJ2-5; 7 bases are a match to TRBD2. Germline V gives CDR1 DFQATT, CDR2 SNEGSKA (reference sequence). V was pared by 6 bases and J by 5 bases, with 12 bases of the junction left unmatched. The CDR3 length is 14 residues. The CDR3 spells CSAVGGPGSETQYF. DNA for the CDR3: TGCAGTGCCGTGGGAGGGCCGGGGTCGGAGACCCAGTACTTC.

This clonotype was seen at least ten times. The CDR3 spells CASNAWLGGGNTGELFF. CDR3 in DNA: TGTGCCAGCAACGCCTGGTTGGGGGGAGGGAACACCGGGGAGCTGTTTTTT. This chain joins TRBV12-3 or TRBV12-4 and TRBJ2-2, with D possibly TRBD2 on 6 matching bases. This CDR3 contains 17 residues. V was cut by 7 bases and J by 1 base, with 19 bases left in between.

For this clonotype: A much larger clone lies one base from this, so it may be a read error. The rearrangement joins TRBV5-1 to TRBJ1-3; the D is unclear. CDR1 and CDR2 (germline): SGHRS, YFSETQ. This CDR3 comprises 15 residues. The CDR3 DNA is TGCGCCAGCAGCTTGGCCGCCGGCTCTGGAAACACCACATATTTT. Encoded protein: CASSLAAGSGNTTYF.

The chain is built from TRBV15 and TRBJ2-3; D is unresolved. V was clipped by 2 bases and J by 3 bases, with 3 bases between them. CDR3 length: 12 amino acids. Looked up from germline, CDR1 is LNHNV and CDR2 is YYDKDF (reference sequence). The CDR3 protein is CATSRRTDTQYF. In DNA form, the CDR3 reads TGTGCCACCAGCAGACGAACAGATACGCAGTATTTT.

This clonotype was detected many times. V and J are TRBV19 and TRBJ1-6, with D unclear. The CDR3 runs 15 residues. Germline-derived CDR1 and CDR2 are LNHDA and SQIVND (reference sequence). V was clipped by 3 bases and J by 8 bases, with 14 bases between them. The DNA of the CDR3 is TGTGCCAGTAGTATGGCAGCAGGACTTTATTCACCCCTCCACTTT. This gives the protein CASSMAAGLYSPLHF.

The chain links TRBV14 to TRBJ2-7, with 8 bases fitting TRBD1. Germline CDR1 reads SGHDN; CDR2 reads FVKESK. V lost 8 bases and J lost 1; bases outside the gene matches: 10. The CDR3 contains 15 residues. The CDR3 here is CASSPGTGGSYEQYF. DNA for the CDR3: TGTGCCAGCTCACCAGGCACAGGGGGATCCTACGAGCAGTACTTC. The complete variable domain, with remaining parts taken from reference TRBV14 and TRBJ2-7, reads EAGVTQFPSHSVIEKGQTVTLRCDPISGHDNLYWYRRVMGKEIKFLLHFVKESKQDESGMPNNRFLAERTGGTYSTLKVQPAELEDSGVYFCASSPGTGGSYEQYFGPGTRLTVT.

This clonotype was observed at least ten times. CDR3: CASSMTALNTEAFF. The CDR3 DNA reads TGTGCCAGCAGTATGACGGCTTTGAACACTGAAGCTTTCTTT. The chain uses TRBV2 and TRBJ1-1; D is unresolved. V lost 5 bases and J lost 0, with 10 bases in between. Germline V CDR1 and CDR2: SNHLY, FYNNEI. The CDR3 length is 14 residues.

This clonotype came up a few times. The chain is built from TRBV7-9 and TRBJ2-1; D unclear. Trimming left V 5 bases short and J 9 bases short, with 8 bases between. This CDR3 has 11 residues. Looked up from germline, CDR1 is SEHNR and CDR2 is FQNEAQ (reference sequence). CDR3 DNA sequence: TGTGCCAGCAGCCTGAGAGGTGAGCAGTTCTTC. It encodes CASSLRGEQFF.

This clonotype was counted many times. The V call is TRBV11-2, the J call TRBJ1-1; the match to TRBD1 covers 8 bases. J was trimmed by 10 bases and V by 0 bases; bases with no gene match: 10. Germline assignment: CDR1 SGHAT and CDR2 FQNNGV. This CDR3 has 15 residues. Here the CDR3 DNA reads TGTGCCAGCAGCTTAGAACTTGGTCAGGGGGCAAGAGCTTTCTTT. This encodes CASSLELGQGARAFF.

As concerns this clonotype: The conserved closing phenylalanine or tryptophan is absent in this CDR3, likely reflecting a read error. It is unclear where the CDR3 begins or ends on the DNA, so no DNA is shown, and the CDR3 is as TCRdb lists it. The V and J genes are TRBV24-1 and TRBJ2-6. CDR1 is KGHDR and CDR2 is SFDVKD in the germline V gene. The CDR3 numbers 18 amino acids, ends counted. The CDR3 sequence is CATSDSRKSSSGANVLVL.

This clonotype was observed a few times. The rearrangement links TRBV14 to TRBJ2-7; D is possibly TRBD1 (5 bases). V lost 0 bases and J 2 bases, leaving 11 bases between the germline ends. The length of the CDR3 is 15 residues. The germline gives CDR1 SGHDN, CDR2 FVKESK. DNA of the CDR3: TGTGCCAGCAGCCAAGATCGACAGTCTGCCTACGAGCAGTACTTC. It specifies CASSQDRQSAYEQYF. Complete variable domain (other parts from reference TRBV14 and TRBJ2-7): EAGVTQFPSHSVIEKGQTVTLRCDPISGHDNLYWYRRVMGKEIKFLLHFVKESKQDESGMPNNRFLAERTGGTYSTLKVQPAELEDSGVYFCASSQDRQSAYEQYFGPGTRLTVT.

This clonotype was recorded many times. The chain combines TRBV7-2 with TRBJ2-7; a weak D match, TRBD1 (6 bases). Per germline, CDR1 SGHTA and CDR2 FQGNSA. The V end was cut by 5 bases, the J end by 5 bases, with 13 bases between. The CDR3 is made up of 13 amino acids. The CDR3 sequence is CASSITGTHEQYF. CDR3 nucleotide sequence: TGTGCCAGCAGCATCACAGGGACCCACGAGCAGTACTTC.

This chain joins TRBV20-1 and TRBJ2-5; TRBD1 matches at 7 bases. Per germline, CDR1 DFQATT and CDR2 SNEGSKA (reference sequence). Trimming removed 5 bases from V and 1 base from J; junction bases left unmatched: 16. The CDR3 consists of 17 residues. This CDR3 is CSAPISRDSRAQETQYF. CDR3 sequence (DNA): TGCAGTGCTCCGATCTCAAGGGACAGTAGAGCCCAAGAGACCCAGTACTTC.

Ten or more counts support this clonotype. The CDR3 coding sequence is TGTGCCAGCAGTCTCTGGGACAGAAATCAGCCCCAGCATTTT. It translates to CASSLWDRNQPQHF. The chain links TRBV12-3 or TRBV12-4 to TRBJ1-5; 7 positions match TRBD1. This CDR3 region has 14 residues. J gave up 4 bases and V 5 bases, and 5 bases lay outside the gene matches.

This clonotype was seen a handful of times. V and J are TRBV4-1 and TRBJ1-5; TRBD1 might be the D (5 bases). The germline V gene encodes CDR1 MGHRA and CDR2 YSYEKL. V was cut by 6 bases and J by 2 bases, with 14 bases left in between. This CDR3 has 15 residues. The CDR3 DNA reads TGCGCCAGCAGTTCGGGGGTCTTCGGCAATCAGCCCCAGCATTTT. It codes for CASSSGVFGNQPQHF.

With respect to this clonotype: A clone one base away is much larger, so this may be a read error. Likely a read error: the CDR3 ends without its conserved phenylalanine or tryptophan. The chain recombines TRBV7-9 with TRBJ2-7, with 7 positions matching TRBD2. The CDR3 contains 15 residues. The germline V gene encodes CDR1 SEHNR and CDR2 FQNEAQ (reference sequence). The ends lost 5 bases at V and 2 bases at J; junction bases unmatched: 9. The CDR3 reads CASSRVGGSPYEQYL. The CDR3 coding sequence is TGTGCCAGCAGCCGTGTGGGGGGGTCTCCCTACGAGCAGTACCTC.

This chain uses TRBV12-3 or TRBV12-4 with TRBJ1-5, with 7 bases lining up with TRBD1. The CDR3 runs to 15 residues. After removal of 6 bases from V and 0 bases from J, the junction contained 5 bases not matched to a gene. CDR3 in DNA: TGTGCCAGCAGCTTTGGACAGGATAGCAATCAGCCCCAGCATTTT. Protein: CASSFGQDSNQPQHF.

This clonotype appeared many times. V usage is TRBV11-1 and J usage is TRBJ2-5, with D tentatively TRBD1 or TRBD2 (5 bases each). Trimming shortened V by 0 bases and J by 1 base, and 12 bases separated the two germline ends. The CDR3 is 16 amino acids. Germline V CDR1 and CDR2: SGHAT, FQDESV (reference sequence). This CDR3 reads CASSLALSGLQETQYF. In nucleotides, the CDR3 is TGTGCCAGCAGCTTAGCTTTGTCGGGGCTCCAAGAGACCCAGTACTTC.

At least ten counts were recorded for this clonotype. The rearrangement uses TRBV19 and TRBJ2-7; D might be TRBD1 (6 bases). The CDR3 has 14 amino acids. V dropped 7 bases and J dropped 6 bases, with 19 bases sitting between them. Germline CDR1 LNHDA, CDR2 SQIVND (reference sequence). The CDR3 DNA reads as TGTGCCAGTAATGGGGGCTCGAGGTTTGGCGAGCAGTACTTC. It encodes CASNGGSRFGEQYF.

This clonotype was seen at least ten times. The chain is built from TRBV5-5 and TRBJ2-7; 7 bases align to TRBD1. Trimming took 4 bases from V and 8 from J; bases not matched to a gene: 12. Germline lookup yields CDR1 SGHKS and CDR2 YYEKEE (reference sequence). CDR3 length equals 14 residues. CDR3 sequence (DNA): TGTGCCAGCAGCCCAGGGACAGCCGCTATCCAGCAGTACTTC. Its translation: CASSPGTAAIQQYF.